This T cell receptor beta chain originates from a study of T cells in Graves' hyperthyroidism and ophthalmopathy. About the research overall: Initial diagnosis, before any treatment, was when peripheral blood was collected.

Whole-study findings and limits: The model identified upcoming ophthalmopathy a median 6.5 months ahead of onset.

Not enrolled were patients with uncontrolled infection, other autoimmune disease, pregnancy or lactation. After removal of 0 bases from V and 3 bases from J, the junction contained 8 bases not matched to a gene. The CDR3 consists of 17 residues. Germline V CDR1 and CDR2: MNHNS, SASEGT. RNA transcripts served as the template for amplifying TCR beta CDR3 regions. First-round RT-PCR of the TCR CDR3 relied on the HTBI primer set. TCRdb independently ran MiXCR on the multiplex PCR reads; one entry per CDR3 protein. Of approximately 320,000 distinct CDR3 sequences listed, around 16% are singletons. Many counts were recorded for this clonotype. Its antigen is unknown.

Sequencing input: blood. The V call is TRBV6-1, the J call TRBJ2-7, with 10 bases lining up with TRBD2. This receptor was identified in a man aged 30-40 years with Graves' hyperthyroidism. The CDR3 sequence: CASSEARRLAGDYEQYF. The CDR3 nucleotides read TGTGCCAGCAGTGAAGCGCGTCGGCTAGCGGGAGACTACGAGCAGTACTTC.